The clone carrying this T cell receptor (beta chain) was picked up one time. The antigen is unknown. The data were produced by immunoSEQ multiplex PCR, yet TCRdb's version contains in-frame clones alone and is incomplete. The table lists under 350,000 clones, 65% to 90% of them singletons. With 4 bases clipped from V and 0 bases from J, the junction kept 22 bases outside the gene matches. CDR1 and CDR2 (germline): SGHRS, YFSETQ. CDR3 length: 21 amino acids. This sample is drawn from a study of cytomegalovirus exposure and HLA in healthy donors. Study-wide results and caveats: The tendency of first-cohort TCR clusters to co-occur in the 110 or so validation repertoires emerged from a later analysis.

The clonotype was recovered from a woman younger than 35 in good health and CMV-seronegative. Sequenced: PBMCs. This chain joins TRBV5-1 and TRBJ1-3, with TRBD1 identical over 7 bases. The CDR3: CASSPTPDRFLSLSSGNTIYF. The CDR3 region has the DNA TGCGCCAGCAGCCCAACCCCGGACAGGTTCCTTTCCTTATCCTCTGGAAACACCATATATTTT.